This TCR beta chain stems from a study of early T cells in non-severe SARS-CoV-2 infection. The wider study: Unsorted whole blood bulk RNA was sequenced, with unpaired chains.

Researchers tagged individual cDNA molecules with unique molecular identifiers. From the 5' RACE reads, TCRdb called clonotypes with MiXCR, one entry per CDR3 protein. The sample consists of under 30,000 distinct CDR3 sequences, around 6% of them appearing once. Germline CDR1 is ENHRY and CDR2 is SYGVKD. The CDR3 contains 14 residues. The V end lost 8 bases, the J end lost 7 bases, and 21 bases lay between the germline ends. This clonotype came up many times. The sequence was obtained from an adult who was a healthcare worker with PCR-confirmed SARS-CoV-2 infection or an uninfected control (not recorded which). The genes are TRBV10-3 and TRBJ2-7; D may be TRBD1 or TRBD2 (6 bases each). Sequenced sample: whole blood. The CDR3 sequence is CAIQLGGSQREQYF. CDR3 DNA sequence: TGTGCCATCCAGTTGGGGGGCAGCCAAAGGGAGCAGTACTTC.